The TCR beta chain described here comes from a study of beta chain features in type 1 diabetes. Study results and caveats: Compared to healthy donors, patients appeared to have naive, central memory and Treg TCRB repertoires that were more alike.

The investigators reverse transcribed all of the isolated RNA, so they sequenced expressed TCRB transcripts. Sequencing of naive, central memory and regulatory T cell samples gave an average of roughly 3.5 million reads. Only in-frame clones appear in the TCRdb table, and some are missing; sequencing was by immunoSEQ multiplex PCR. This sample has about 930,000 clones, with 17% found just once. CDR3 length: 15 residues. Trimming left V 6 bases short and J 7 bases short, with 20 bases between. Germline CDR1 reads MDHEN; CDR2 reads SYDVKM. With regard to this clone: What it binds is unknown.

The source is a woman younger than 35 in good health. The chain combines TRBV28 with TRBJ2-3, with D possibly TRBD1 on 6 matching bases. The sequenced sample was naive CD4+ T cells from blood. CDR3 amino acids: CASSTDRHGVYTQYF. Here the CDR3 DNA reads TGTGCCAGCAGCACCGACAGGCATGGGGTTTATACGCAGTATTTT.